This T cell receptor (beta chain) was profiled in a study of CD8 T cells in Susac syndrome. For this clonotype: Antigen specificity is unknown.

Study outcomes and limitations: The study admitted that it had a relatively small number of individuals in its TCR sequencing and HLA analysis.

From blood CD8+ and CD4+ T cells, TCR beta sequences were generated. Negative isolation yielded CD4+ and CD8+ T cells, and FACS enriched TEMRA cells. V was shortened by 4 bases and J by 4 bases, with 10 bases between the two germline ends. The CDR3 sequence is 13 residues long. Germline V gene data show CDR1 as MNHEY and CDR2 as SVGEGT. RNA totalling about 0.5 to 1 ug underwent reverse transcription with random hexamers. Across 54 Vbeta and 13 Jbeta, TCR beta CDR3 was amplified with immunoSEQ multiplex PCR. One entry per CDR3 protein results from TCRdb running MiXCR on the immunoSEQ multiplex PCR reads. The sample holds 150,000 or so distinct CDR3 sequences, roughly 95% seen once.

This chain joins TRBV6-2 or TRBV6-3 and TRBJ1-2, with D uncertain. This receptor was identified in a human donor with multiple sclerosis. Input material: CD8+ T cells from PBMCs. CDR3: CASSSDNLYGYTF. CDR3 in DNA: TGTGCCAGCAGTTCAGACAATCTCTATGGCTACACCTTC.